A selection of T cell receptor beta chains follows, all from one sample in a study of cytomegalovirus exposure and HLA in healthy donors. TCRdb keeps only in-frame clones here, not all; method: immunoSEQ multiplex PCR. The sample has about 150,000 clones, roughly 84% seen once. Sequencing was done on a sample of PBMCs. The receptor set was obtained from a human donor in good health. CDR3s include the opening cysteine and the closing phenylalanine or tryptophan. The order of the fields is clone size, J gene, V gene, D gene, CDR3 protein, CDR3 DNA. D genes are given only for firm matches. For some rows the clone size is stated as once, few or many, or as a class when expanded; others skip it.

clone_size: -; j_call: TRBJ2-1; v_call: TRBV6-4; d_call: -; cdr3_aa: CASSARENNEQFF; cdr3_nt: TGTGCCAGCAGTGCTCGGGAGAACAATGAGCAGTTCTTC
clone_size: -; j_call: TRBJ1-1; v_call: TRBV5-4; d_call: TRBD1; cdr3_aa: CASSLDRGLGDTEAFF; cdr3_nt: TGTGCCAGCAGCCTGGACAGGGGGCTCGGGGACACTGAAGCTTTCTTT
clone_size: -; j_call: TRBJ2-7; v_call: TRBV11-3; d_call: -; cdr3_aa: CASSSLRDRIPNYSYEQYF; cdr3_nt: TGTGCCAGCAGCTCTCTCCGCGACAGAATTCCAAACTACTCCTACGAGCAGTACTTC
clone_size: -; j_call: TRBJ1-1; v_call: TRBV5-1; d_call: -; cdr3_aa: CASSPPGVNTEAFF; cdr3_nt: TGCGCCAGCAGCCCCCCGGGGGTGAACACTGAAGCTTTCTTT
clone_size: -; j_call: TRBJ1-1; v_call: TRBV19; d_call: TRBD1; cdr3_aa: CASMAGQGRAFF; cdr3_nt: TGTGCCAGTATGGCAGGACAGGGCAGAGCTTTCTTT
clone_size: once; j_call: TRBJ2-1; v_call: TRBV13; d_call: TRBD2; cdr3_aa: CASSFMGLAGVNEQFF; cdr3_nt: TGTGCCAGCAGCTTTATGGGACTAGCGGGAGTAAATGAGCAGTTCTTC
clone_size: -; j_call: TRBJ1-1; v_call: TRBV7-2; d_call: TRBD1; cdr3_aa: CASSLAGTGVNTEAFF; cdr3_nt: TGTGCCAGCAGCTTAGCGGGGACAGGAGTAAACACTGAAGCTTTCTTT
clone_size: -; j_call: TRBJ2-1; v_call: TRBV7-3; d_call: -; cdr3_aa: CASSLTLGGASAEQFF; cdr3_nt: TGTGCCAGCAGCTTAACCCTTGGGGGGGCTTCCGCGGAGCAGTTCTTC
clone_size: -; j_call: TRBJ1-1; v_call: TRBV7-8; d_call: -; cdr3_aa: CASSYTVLNTEAFF; cdr3_nt: TGTGCCAGCAGCTACACCGTTCTGAACACTGAAGCTTTCTTT
clone_size: -; j_call: TRBJ1-1; v_call: TRBV7-8; d_call: -; cdr3_aa: CASTQGQGRNTEAFF; cdr3_nt: TGTGCCAGCACTCAGGGGCAGGGTAGGAACACTGAAGCTTTCTTT
clone_size: -; j_call: TRBJ1-2; v_call: TRBV7-9; d_call: -; cdr3_aa: CASSLASRGDYGYTF; cdr3_nt: TGTGCCAGCAGCTTAGCGAGCAGGGGAGACTATGGCTACACCTTC
clone_size: -; j_call: TRBJ1-3; v_call: TRBV27; d_call: -; cdr3_aa: CASKGGLAGNTIYF; cdr3_nt: TGTGCCAGCAAAGGAGGTCTGGCTGGAAACACCATATATTTT
clone_size: once; j_call: TRBJ2-1; v_call: TRBV29-1; d_call: TRBD2; cdr3_aa: CSVLGSGAYNEQFF; cdr3_nt: TGCAGCGTTCTTGGTAGCGGGGCGTACAATGAGCAGTTCTTC
clone_size: -; j_call: TRBJ1-1; v_call: TRBV9; d_call: -; cdr3_aa: CASTPVGVNTEAFF; cdr3_nt: TGTGCCAGCACCCCCGTGGGAGTTAACACTGAAGCTTTCTTT
clone_size: -; j_call: TRBJ2-7; v_call: TRBV5-5; d_call: TRBD2; cdr3_aa: CASSSLTSGSYEQYF; cdr3_nt: TGTGCCAGCAGCTCCCTGACTAGCGGTTCCTACGAGCAGTACTTC
clone_size: -; j_call: TRBJ2-7; v_call: TRBV5-4; d_call: -; cdr3_aa: CASSLVGVEQYF; cdr3_nt: TGTGCCAGCAGCTTGGTAGGGGTCGAGCAGTACTTC
clone_size: -; j_call: TRBJ2-1; v_call: TRBV27; d_call: TRBD1; cdr3_aa: CASSVPGTGGNEQFF; cdr3_nt: TGTGCCAGCAGTGTACCCGGGACAGGGGGAAATGAGCAGTTCTTC
clone_size: -; j_call: TRBJ1-2; v_call: TRBV5-6; d_call: -; cdr3_aa: CASSLGGWNYGYTF; cdr3_nt: TGTGCCAGCAGCTTGGGCGGGTGGAACTATGGCTACACCTTC
clone_size: -; j_call: TRBJ2-3; v_call: TRBV7-2; d_call: -; cdr3_aa: CASSYIPSDITDTQYF; cdr3_nt: TGTGCCAGCAGCTATATCCCAAGCGATATCACAGATACGCAGTATTTT
clone_size: -; j_call: TRBJ1-2; v_call: TRBV7-2; d_call: -; cdr3_aa: CASNRLRGEGYTF; cdr3_nt: TGTGCCAGCAACCGCTTGCGGGGCGAAGGCTACACCTTC
clone_size: -; j_call: TRBJ1-6; v_call: TRBV7-2; d_call: -; cdr3_aa: CASSSSDRSYSPLHF; cdr3_nt: TGTGCCAGCAGCAGTTCCGACAGGAGTTATTCACCCCTCCACTTT
clone_size: -; j_call: TRBJ1-1; v_call: TRBV7-9; d_call: TRBD1; cdr3_aa: CASSLAGGDSEAFF; cdr3_nt: TGTGCCAGCAGCTTAGCCGGGGGGGACAGTGAAGCTTTCTTT
clone_size: few; j_call: TRBJ2-2; v_call: TRBV9; d_call: -; cdr3_aa: CASSVAFQYTGELFF; cdr3_nt: TGTGCCAGCAGCGTAGCCTTTCAGTACACCGGGGAGCTGTTTTTT
clone_size: -; j_call: TRBJ2-4; v_call: TRBV4-1; d_call: -; cdr3_aa: CASSQTTMDIQYF; cdr3_nt: TGCGCCAGCAGCCAAACTACGATGGACATTCAGTACTTC
clone_size: -; j_call: TRBJ1-6; v_call: TRBV19; d_call: TRBD1; cdr3_aa: CASSSEDRPNSPLHF; cdr3_nt: TGTGCCAGTAGTTCGGAGGACAGGCCGAATTCACCCCTCCACTTT
clone_size: few; j_call: TRBJ1-2; v_call: TRBV10-1; d_call: -; cdr3_aa: CARLRQSSNYGYTF; cdr3_nt: TGCGCCAGACTTAGACAGAGTTCTAACTATGGCTACACCTTC
clone_size: -; j_call: TRBJ2-1; v_call: TRBV5-4; d_call: TRBD2; cdr3_aa: CASSLLSGGYNEQFF; cdr3_nt: TGTGCCAGCAGCCTGCTTAGCGGGGGGTACAATGAGCAGTTCTTC
clone_size: -; j_call: TRBJ1-4; v_call: TRBV30; d_call: -; cdr3_aa: CAWSVRGEKLFF; cdr3_nt: TGTGCCTGGAGTGTACGGGGGGAAAAACTGTTTTTT
clone_size: once; j_call: TRBJ2-2; v_call: TRBV9; d_call: TRBD1; cdr3_aa: CASSGLSTISPGQGAGELFF; cdr3_nt: TGTGCCAGCAGCGGCCTATCAACAATATCTCCGGGACAGGGGGCCGGGGAGCTGTTTTTT
clone_size: once; j_call: TRBJ1-2; v_call: TRBV27; d_call: TRBD1; cdr3_aa: CASLSVGTGHGYTF; cdr3_nt: TGTGCCAGCCTTAGCGTGGGGACAGGGCATGGCTACACCTTC
clone_size: -; j_call: TRBJ1-1; v_call: TRBV13; d_call: -; cdr3_aa: CASSPRDTEAFF; cdr3_nt: TGTGCCAGCAGTCCCCGGGACACTGAAGCTTTCTTT
clone_size: -; j_call: TRBJ1-1; v_call: TRBV14; d_call: -; cdr3_aa: CASSRGLNTEAFF; cdr3_nt: TGTGCCAGCAGCCGGGGCCTTAACACTGAAGCTTTCTTT
clone_size: -; j_call: TRBJ1-5; v_call: TRBV6-5; d_call: TRBD1; cdr3_aa: CASRTGANQPQHF; cdr3_nt: TGTGCCAGCCGGACAGGGGCCAATCAGCCCCAGCATTTT
clone_size: few; j_call: TRBJ2-5; v_call: TRBV28; d_call: TRBD2; cdr3_aa: CASSQQMSQRERETQYF; cdr3_nt: TGTGCCAGCAGTCAGCAGATGAGCCAGCGGGAGAGGGAGACCCAGTACTTC
clone_size: -; j_call: TRBJ2-7; v_call: TRBV27; d_call: TRBD2; cdr3_aa: CASSFSGSSYEQYF; cdr3_nt: TGTGCCAGCAGTTTTAGCGGGAGCTCCTACGAGCAGTACTTC
clone_size: once; j_call: TRBJ1-1; v_call: TRBV28; d_call: TRBD1; cdr3_aa: CASTPRQGLTEAFF; cdr3_nt: TGTGCCAGCACCCCGAGACAGGGGCTCACTGAAGCTTTCTTT
clone_size: -; j_call: TRBJ1-4; v_call: TRBV6-1; d_call: -; cdr3_aa: CASKPQGGNEKLFF; cdr3_nt: TGTGCCAGCAAGCCTCAGGGAGGGAATGAAAAACTGTTTTTT
clone_size: -; j_call: TRBJ2-7; v_call: TRBV19; d_call: TRBD1; cdr3_aa: CASSKDRGYEQYF; cdr3_nt: TGTGCCAGTAGTAAAGACAGGGGCTACGAGCAGTACTTC
clone_size: -; j_call: TRBJ2-5; v_call: TRBV27; d_call: -; cdr3_aa: CASKTSGRETQYF; cdr3_nt: TGTGCCAGCAAAACTAGTGGGAGAGAGACCCAGTACTTC
clone_size: -; j_call: TRBJ2-4; v_call: TRBV5-6; d_call: TRBD1; cdr3_aa: CASSLRTGGSQAKNIQYF; cdr3_nt: TGTGCCAGCAGCCTAAGGACAGGGGGCAGTCAGGCCAAAAACATTCAGTACTTC
clone_size: -; j_call: TRBJ1-5; v_call: TRBV5-1; d_call: -; cdr3_aa: CASSLGRGQPQHF; cdr3_nt: TGCGCCAGCAGCTTGGGCAGGGGTCAGCCCCAGCATTTT
clone_size: -; j_call: TRBJ2-1; v_call: TRBV15; d_call: -; cdr3_aa: CATEEWGGISNEQFF; cdr3_nt: TGTGCCACCGAGGAGTGGGGCGGGATCAGTAATGAGCAGTTCTTC
clone_size: -; j_call: TRBJ2-5; v_call: TRBV11-1; d_call: TRBD1; cdr3_aa: CASRPIPGGAPWETQYF; cdr3_nt: TGTGCCAGCAGGCCGATTCCAGGGGGCGCACCATGGGAGACCCAGTACTTC
clone_size: -; j_call: TRBJ2-7; v_call: TRBV11-3; d_call: TRBD1; cdr3_aa: CASSRTGINEQYF; cdr3_nt: TGTGCCAGCAGCCGGACAGGGATCAACGAGCAGTACTTC
clone_size: -; j_call: TRBJ2-1; v_call: TRBV29-1; d_call: -; cdr3_aa: CSVERSSYNEQFF; cdr3_nt: TGCAGCGTTGAGAGGAGCTCCTACAATGAGCAGTTCTTC
clone_size: -; j_call: TRBJ1-1; v_call: TRBV5-1; d_call: -; cdr3_aa: CASSLEPTVNTEAFF; cdr3_nt: TGCGCCAGCAGCTTGGAACCGACAGTGAACACTGAAGCTTTCTTT
clone_size: -; j_call: TRBJ1-2; v_call: TRBV6-1; d_call: TRBD1; cdr3_aa: CASSESGTGAFGYTF; cdr3_nt: TGTGCCAGCAGTGAATCGGGGACAGGGGCCTTCGGCTACACCTTC
clone_size: -; j_call: TRBJ2-7; v_call: TRBV2; d_call: -; cdr3_aa: CASSDVRGPRYEQYF; cdr3_nt: TGTGCCAGCAGTGATGTAAGAGGGCCGAGGTACGAGCAGTACTTC
clone_size: -; j_call: TRBJ2-7; v_call: TRBV28; d_call: -; cdr3_aa: CASRERVGEQYF; cdr3_nt: TGTGCCAGCAGGGAGCGGGTGGGCGAGCAGTACTTC
clone_size: many; j_call: TRBJ1-1; v_call: TRBV6-1; d_call: TRBD1; cdr3_aa: CASGTGFETEAFF; cdr3_nt: TGTGCCAGCGGGACAGGGTTTGAGACTGAAGCTTTCTTT
clone_size: -; j_call: TRBJ2-7; v_call: TRBV7-8; d_call: -; cdr3_aa: CASSLGPGAGEQYF; cdr3_nt: TGTGCCAGCAGCTTAGGACCAGGGGCTGGCGAGCAGTACTTC
clone_size: -; j_call: TRBJ2-3; v_call: TRBV5-4; d_call: TRBD2; cdr3_aa: CASSFPAGEADTQYF; cdr3_nt: TGTGCCAGCAGCTTCCCAGCGGGAGAGGCAGATACGCAGTATTTT
clone_size: -; j_call: TRBJ2-1; v_call: TRBV18; d_call: TRBD2; cdr3_aa: CASSSGLAGELSYNEQFF; cdr3_nt: TGTGCCAGCTCTTCGGGACTAGCGGGAGAACTATCCTACAATGAGCAGTTCTTC
clone_size: -; j_call: TRBJ1-4; v_call: TRBV18; d_call: -; cdr3_aa: CASSEYRATNEKLFF; cdr3_nt: TGTGCCAGCTCAGAGTATCGCGCAACTAATGAAAAACTGTTTTTT
clone_size: -; j_call: TRBJ2-1; v_call: TRBV2; d_call: TRBD2; cdr3_aa: CASSEGLAGYNEQFF; cdr3_nt: TGTGCCAGCAGTGAGGGACTAGCGGGGTACAATGAGCAGTTCTTC
clone_size: -; j_call: TRBJ1-1; v_call: TRBV11-1; d_call: -; cdr3_aa: CASSLQGGLGNTEAFF; cdr3_nt: TGTGCCAGCAGCTTACAGGGAGGACTCGGGAACACTGAAGCTTTCTTT
clone_size: -; j_call: TRBJ2-1; v_call: TRBV10-3; d_call: -; cdr3_aa: CAISESGQAINSYNEQFF; cdr3_nt: TGTGCCATCAGTGAGTCGGGGCAGGCGATAAACTCCTACAATGAGCAGTTCTTC